This T cell receptor beta chain came from a study of CD8 T cells in Susac syndrome. Through negative isolation, CD4+ and CD8+ T cells were obtained, while TEMRA cells were enriched using FACS. Reverse transcription of roughly 0.5 to 1 ug RNA was carried out with random hexamers. TCRdb called the immunoSEQ multiplex PCR reads again in MiXCR, with one record for every CDR3 protein. This repertoire shows about 240,000 distinct CDR3 sequences, 90% to 97% found once; its top ten account for roughly 0.1%. The trim removed 4 bases at V and 2 bases at J, leaving 6 bases unmatched. Germline CDR1 SQVTM, CDR2 ANQGSEA. The CDR3 has 14 amino acids.

What was sequenced was CD4+ T cells from PBMCs. This sequence originates from a human donor with Susac syndrome. J is TRBJ2-7 and V is TRBV29-1, with TRBD2 matching 9 bases. The CDR3 nucleotides are TGCAGCGTTGTCGGTAGCGGGGGAACCTACGAGCAGTACTTC. Translating gives CSVVGSGGTYEQYF.